This TCR beta chain was documented in a study of shared clonotypes between healthy human individuals. Notes on the study in general: Richness estimates generally favored naive over memory subsets. It was expected that sequencing depth would affect clonotype sharing among donors.

Measured with immunoSEQ multiplex PCR; TCRdb has only the in-frame clones, and not every one. This sample has more than 2 million clones; 90% to 97% occur once, and the top ten carry more than 0.1%. This clone was seen just once. Its target is unknown. With 0 bases removed from V and 4 bases from J, the gap between germline ends came to 11 bases. The germline V gene has CDR1 SGHKS and CDR2 YYEKEE (reference sequence). The CDR3 has 15 residues. This clonotype was obtained from a man in his late teens or twenties in good health. The sequencing sample was made of naive CD4+ T cells sorted from blood. The subset is: CD45RA+ positively selected. This chain connects TRBV5-5 to TRBJ2-1; the D gene could be TRBD1 or TRBD2 (5 bases each). CDR3 protein: CASSLAGTSYNEQFF. The CDR3 DNA is TGTGCCAGCAGCTTGGCCGGGACGTCATACAATGAGCAGTTCTTC. The entire variable domain, with the rest obtained from reference TRBV5-5 and TRBJ2-1, is as follows: DAGVTQSPTHLIKTRGQQVTLRCSPISGHKSVSWYQQVLGQGPQFIFQYYEKEERGRGNFPDRFSARQFPNYSSELNVNALLLGDSALYLCASSLAGTSYNEQFFGPGTRLTVL.